Listed here are 9 T cell receptor beta chains from one sample, sequenced in a study of cytomegalovirus exposure and HLA in healthy donors. PCR primers comprised 60 Vbeta and 13 Jbeta primers. Method: immunoSEQ multiplex PCR; TCRdb's copy keeps in-frame clones and lacks some. The listing contains some 120,000 clones. Sequenced sample: PBMCs. The receptors here all came from a man aged 35 to 55 in good health and CMV-seropositive.

J is TRBJ2-5 and V is TRBV19; TRBD2 agrees at 12 bases. The CDR3 covers 16 residues. Looked up from germline, CDR1 is LNHDA and CDR2 is SQIVND (reference sequence). With V trimmed by 5 bases and J by 5 bases, 9 bases remained unmatched. CDR3: CASSLRLAGVRETQYF. As DNA, the CDR3 is TGTGCCAGTAGTCTCCGACTAGCGGGAGTACGGGAGACCCAGTACTTC.

The chain links TRBV28 to TRBJ2-2, with 7 bases matching TRBD2. The CDR3 has 15 residues. CDR1 is MDHEN and CDR2 is SYDVKM in the germline V gene. V was clipped by 9 bases and J by 4 bases; unmatched bases: 11. The CDR3: CASLVGGSGTGELFF. For the CDR3, the DNA is TGTGCCAGTCTGGTAGGCGGGAGTGGCACCGGGGAGCTGTTTTTT. The full variable domain, with the rest looked up from reference TRBV28 and TRBJ2-2, is DVKVTQSSRYLVKRTGEKVFLECVQDMDHENMFWYRQDPGLGLRLIYFSYDVKMKEKGDIPEGYSVSREKKERFSLILESASTNQTSMYLCASLVGGSGTGELFFGEGSRLTVL.

The chain uses TRBV7-3 and TRBJ2-5; D is undetermined. Germline-derived CDR1 and CDR2 are SGHTA and FQGTGA. The CDR3 extends over 14 amino acids. Trimming took off 4 bases at V and 1 base at J, with 10 bases between the two ends. CDR3 sequence: CASSSSGFQETQYF. The CDR3 region has the DNA TGTGCCAGCAGCTCCTCAGGCTTCCAAGAGACCCAGTACTTC.

The chain links TRBV5-4 to TRBJ2-6; D might be TRBD1 (5 bases). Germline values: CDR1 SGHNT, CDR2 YYREEE (reference sequence). The ends were cut back, 0 bases at V and 4 bases at J, with 8 bases in the middle. This CDR3 spans 15 amino acids. The CDR3 sequence: CASSLGRAGANVLTF. The CDR3 bases are TGTGCCAGCAGCTTGGGCAGGGCCGGGGCCAACGTCCTGACTTTC.

The chain carries TRBV5-1 and TRBJ2-5; 10 nucleotides agree with TRBD1. The J call may be in error: the DNA end matches TRBJ2-7 better. The CDR3 is 13 amino acids. Per the germline V gene, CDR1 is SGHRS and CDR2 is YFSETQ. In DNA form, the CDR3 reads TGCGCCAGCAGGGGACAGGGGCCCTACGAGCAGTACTTC. Its protein is CASRGQGPYEQYF.

The CDR3 loop is CASSQDPRGTEAFF. CDR3 DNA: TGTGCCAGCAGCCAAGATCCTCGGGGCACTGAAGCTTTCTTT. This chain joins TRBV14 and TRBJ1-1; D remains ambiguous. V was shortened by 0 bases and J by 4 bases, with 9 bases between the two germline ends. The germline V gene encodes CDR1 SGHDN and CDR2 FVKESK. This CDR3 has 14 amino acids.

The V call is TRBV6-6, the J call TRBJ2-5; maybe TRBD1 (5 bases). This CDR3 region has 13 residues. Trimming left V 11 bases short and J 2 bases short, with 15 bases between. CDR1 is MNHNY and CDR2 is SVGAGI in the germline V gene (reference sequence). This CDR3 reads CAGGGQGQETQYF. CDR3 nucleotides: TGTGCCGGCGGTGGTCAGGGACAAGAGACCCAGTACTTC.

The rearrangement joins TRBV10-3 to TRBJ2-1, with a weak D call TRBD2 (6 bases). The CDR3 runs to 16 residues. Germline V CDR1 and CDR2: ENHRY, SYGVKD. Deletions cut 2 bases from V and 4 bases from J, with 15 bases between. The CDR3 nucleotides are TGTGCCATCAGTGAGGGGGAACGGAGGGATTACAATGAGCAGTTCTTC. The encoded protein is CAISEGERRDYNEQFF.

The chain has TRBV2 and TRBJ1-5, with TRBD1 matching over 12 bases. V shed 7 bases and J 12 bases; nucleotides not matched to a gene: 13. The germline gives CDR1 SNHLY, CDR2 FYNNEI. The CDR3 sequence is 15 residues long. DNA of the CDR3: TGTGCCAGCACACTCGGGACAGGGGGCTTTGGTCTCCAGCATTTT. Translation: CASTLGTGGFGLQHF.